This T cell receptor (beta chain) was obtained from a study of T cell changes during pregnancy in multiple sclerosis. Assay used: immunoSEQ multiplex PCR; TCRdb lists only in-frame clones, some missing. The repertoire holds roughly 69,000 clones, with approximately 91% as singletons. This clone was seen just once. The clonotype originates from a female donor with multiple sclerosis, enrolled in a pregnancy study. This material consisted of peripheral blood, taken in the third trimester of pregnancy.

The CDR3 loop reads CASSLSMGGRETQYF. The CDR3 DNA sequence: TGTGCCAGCAGCTTAAGTATGGGAGGGAGAGAGACCCAGTACTTC. The V and J genes are TRBV7-3 and TRBJ2-5, with 7 bases fitting TRBD2. The length of the CDR3 is 15 residues. Germline lookup yields CDR1 SGHTA and CDR2 FQGTGA. V lost 1 base and J lost 4; bases outside the gene matches: 6.